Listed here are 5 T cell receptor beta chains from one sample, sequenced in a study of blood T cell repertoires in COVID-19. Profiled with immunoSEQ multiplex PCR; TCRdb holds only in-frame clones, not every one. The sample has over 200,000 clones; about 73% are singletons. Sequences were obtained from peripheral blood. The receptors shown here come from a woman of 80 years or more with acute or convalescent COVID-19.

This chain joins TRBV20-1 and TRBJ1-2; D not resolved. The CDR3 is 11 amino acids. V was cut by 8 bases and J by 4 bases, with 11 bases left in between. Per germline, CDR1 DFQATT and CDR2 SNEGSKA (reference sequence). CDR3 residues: CSISGSYGYTF. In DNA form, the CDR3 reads TGCAGTATTTCGGGGAGCTATGGCTACACCTTC.

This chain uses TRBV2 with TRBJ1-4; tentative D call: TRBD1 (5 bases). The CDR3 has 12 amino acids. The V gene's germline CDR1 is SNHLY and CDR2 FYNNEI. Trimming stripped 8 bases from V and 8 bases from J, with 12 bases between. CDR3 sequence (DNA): TGTGCCAGCGGGAGGGGATCCGAAAAACTGTTTTTT. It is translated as CASGRGSEKLFF.

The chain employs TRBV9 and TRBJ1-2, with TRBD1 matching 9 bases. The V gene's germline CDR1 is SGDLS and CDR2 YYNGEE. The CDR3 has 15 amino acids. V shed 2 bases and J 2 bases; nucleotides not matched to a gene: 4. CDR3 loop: CASSVHGQGNYGYTF. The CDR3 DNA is TGTGCCAGCAGCGTCCATGGACAGGGGAACTATGGCTACACCTTC.

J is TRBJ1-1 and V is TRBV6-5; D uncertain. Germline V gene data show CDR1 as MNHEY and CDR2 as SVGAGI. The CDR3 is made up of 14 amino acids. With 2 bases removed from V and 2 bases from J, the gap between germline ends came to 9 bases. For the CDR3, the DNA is TGTGCCAGCAGTTACAATAGCAGAAACACTGAAGCTTTCTTT. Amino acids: CASSYNSRNTEAFF.

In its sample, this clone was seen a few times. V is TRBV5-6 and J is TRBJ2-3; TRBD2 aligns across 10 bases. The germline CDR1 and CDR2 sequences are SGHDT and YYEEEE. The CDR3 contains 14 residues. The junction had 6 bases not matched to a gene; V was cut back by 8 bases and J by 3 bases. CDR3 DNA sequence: TGTGCCAGTTCTCTAGCGGGGGATACAGATACGCAGTATTTT. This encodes CASSLAGDTDTQYF.